The T cell receptor beta chain under discussion was sequenced for a study of blood T cells in healthy people across ages. V was cut by 8 bases and J by 6 bases, with 13 bases left in between. There are 12 residues in the CDR3. Germline CDR1 reads MNHEY; CDR2 reads SVGEGT. Each donor gave 9 to 10 milliliters of peripheral blood. Through a sample-barcoded 5' primer and a J-beta primer mix, a second PCR was run for roughly 6 to 11 cycles. A 12-random-nucleotide template-switch adaptor tagged each cDNA molecule. Each CDR3 protein is one row after TCRdb ran MiXCR on the 5' RACE reads. The repertoire holds roughly 800,000 distinct CDR3 sequences, with about 37% as singletons.

This chain joins TRBV6-2 or TRBV6-3 and TRBJ1-1; unclear D gene. The TCR comes from a man aged 18 to 30 in good health. The sample was blood. CDR3 in amino acids: CASSWYPSEAFF. The CDR3, as DNA: TGTGCCAGCTCCTGGTACCCCTCTGAAGCTTTCTTT.